This TCR beta chain was observed in a study of human T cells and chemical hapten exposure. Background on the study: In the sensitization step, 2% DPC was placed on 2 cm by 2 cm of upper inner arm skin. Study results and limitations: Sensitizing with DPC caused no change in TCRs above 1 in 1000 frequency.

Time point of the sample: patch test 3, about 24 weeks after DPC sensitization. Treatment meaning: therapeutic diphenylcyclopropenone sensitization with weekly scalp DPC. The study used a library that attached unique molecular identifiers to individual cDNA molecules. Per the original data handling: Around 97,000 TCRs per sample was the median, with a range of roughly 23,224 to 750,000. TCRdb analysed the RACE reads with MiXCR anew, one entry per CDR3 protein. It is TCRdb's table, rather than the study itself, that gives the V and J calls and clone size. Of roughly 97,000 distinct CDR3 sequences listed, about 28% were seen once; the top ten hold 10%. This clonotype came up a few times. The target antigen is unknown. The V and J ends lost 4 bases and 3 bases, in that order; junction bases with no gene match: 8. CDR1 is ENHRY and CDR2 is SYGVKD in the germline V gene. The CDR3 totals 15 residues.

The TCR was taken from a man aged 40-49 years with alopecia areata. Some clones in this sample may be carry-over from other donors' samples. The rearrangement links TRBV10-3 to TRBJ1-1; 7 nucleotides agree with TRBD1. The sequences come from whole blood, collected in connection with sensitization to the hapten diphenylcyclopropenone (DPC). The CDR3 DNA follows: TGTGCCATCAGTGCCCGACAGGGCGAGGACACTGAAGCTTTCTTT. This sequence encodes CAISARQGEDTEAFF.